This TCR beta chain was captured by sequencing in a study of T cells in Graves' hyperthyroidism and ophthalmopathy. Overall study results and limits: Ophthalmopathy onset followed model prediction by a median roughly 6.5 months.

Regarding this clonotype: Its antigen remains unidentified.

Researchers took RNA transcripts and amplified the TCR beta CDR3 regions from them. With the HTBI primer set, the TCR CDR3 went through a first round of RT-PCR. TCRdb fed the multiplex PCR reads into MiXCR, producing one record per CDR3 protein. Among roughly 510,000 distinct CDR3 sequences listed, around 43% were seen once. Lactation, pregnancy, other autoimmune disease or uncontrolled infection excluded patients. Each diagnosis was grounded in clinical symptoms, serum thyroxine and TRAb, thyroid ultrasound, and orbital computed tomography. This clonotype was sampled from an adult woman with Graves' disease, either hyperthyroidism or ophthalmopathy (not recorded which). Sequencing used peripheral blood or thyroid tissue (not recorded which).

The CDR3 here is CASSSRALNSPLHF. The CDR3 bases are TGTGCCAGCAGTTCTCGGGCTCTGAATTCACCCCTCCACTTT. The V call is TRBV12-3 or TRBV12-4, the J call TRBJ1-6; D gene uncertain. The germline V and J ends were trimmed by 4 bases and 7 bases, with 11 bases remaining between them. CDR3 length: 14 residues.